These T cell receptor beta chains were read from a single sample in a study of early T cells in non-severe SARS-CoV-2 infection. TCRdb reanalysed the 5' RACE reads using MiXCR and keeps one entry per CDR3 protein. The sample records 69,000 or so distinct CDR3 sequences, 3.5% to 6% being singletons. The material was whole blood, obtained at baseline. Every receptor here comes from an adult who was a healthcare worker with PCR-confirmed SARS-CoV-2 infection or an uninfected control (not recorded which). The donor label of this sample is uncertain. Each CDR3 is given with its conserved first and last residue. The D gene is left open where the match is weak. Not every row has a clone size; where given, it reads once, few, many or a size class.

abundance: -
v_gene: TRBV7-9
j_gene: TRBJ2-4
d_gene: TRBD1
CDR3nt: TGTGCCAGCAGCACCCTAACCGGGACAGGGCTTGCCAAAAACATTCAGTACTTC
CDR3aa: CASSTLTGTGLAKNIQYF

abundance: few
v_gene: TRBV19
j_gene: TRBJ2-2
d_gene: -
CDR3nt: TGTGCCAGTAGTCCAAGACACCTCAACACCGGGGAGCTGTTTTTT
CDR3aa: CASSPRHLNTGELFF

abundance: many
v_gene: TRBV20-1
j_gene: TRBJ1-5
d_gene: -
CDR3nt: TGCAGTGCTAGGGGAGATACTGACAATAGCAATCAGCCCCAGCATTTT
CDR3aa: CSARGDTDNSNQPQHF

abundance: many
v_gene: TRBV12-3/TRBV12-4
j_gene: TRBJ1-2
d_gene: -
CDR3nt: TGTGCCAGCAGTTTAGCAAGCGGCTATGGCTACACCTTC
CDR3aa: CASSLASGYGYTF

abundance: few
v_gene: TRBV24-1
j_gene: TRBJ2-3
d_gene: TRBD1
CDR3nt: TGTGCCACAGAGGAGGGACAGGCGAGTGGGGATACGCAGTATTTT
CDR3aa: CATEEGQASGDTQYF

abundance: few
v_gene: TRBV7-8
j_gene: TRBJ2-7
d_gene: TRBD1
CDR3nt: TGTGCCAGCAGCTTAAGTCTGGGACAGGGCTTCGAGCAGTACTTC
CDR3aa: CASSLSLGQGFEQYF

abundance: many
v_gene: TRBV6-5
j_gene: TRBJ1-1
d_gene: -
CDR3nt: TGTGCCAGCAGTTACTCGTGGACAGCCAACACTGAAGCTTTCTTT
CDR3aa: CASSYSWTANTEAFF

abundance: many
v_gene: TRBV12-3/TRBV12-4
j_gene: TRBJ1-5
d_gene: -
CDR3nt: TGTGCCAGCAGTAGAACAGGGAGGGATCAGCCCCAGCATTTT
CDR3aa: CASSRTGRDQPQHF

abundance: few
v_gene: TRBV7-9
j_gene: TRBJ1-1
d_gene: TRBD1
CDR3nt: TGTGCCAGCAGCTTAGCCATACAGGGGAGTACTGAAGCTTTCTTT
CDR3aa: CASSLAIQGSTEAFF

abundance: many
v_gene: TRBV25-1
j_gene: TRBJ1-6
d_gene: -
CDR3nt: TGTGCCAGCAGTGAATATGGACAGCCTAATTCACCCCTCCACTTT
CDR3aa: CASSEYGQPNSPLHF

abundance: many
v_gene: TRBV7-9
j_gene: TRBJ1-1
d_gene: TRBD1
CDR3nt: TGTGCCAGCAGCCGAGGGGCCCCGGGACAGGGAGCAAGGGACACTGAAGCTTTCTTT
CDR3aa: CASSRGAPGQGARDTEAFF

abundance: -
v_gene: TRBV4-3
j_gene: TRBJ2-3
d_gene: -
CDR3nt: TGCGCCAGCAGCCAAGTAACGGGGGGCACAGATACGCAGTATTTT
CDR3aa: CASSQVTGGTDTQYF

abundance: few
v_gene: TRBV11-3
j_gene: TRBJ1-1
d_gene: -
CDR3nt: TGTGCCAGCAGCGCCCGACAGAACACTGAAGCTTTCTTT
CDR3aa: CASSARQNTEAFF

abundance: many
v_gene: TRBV11-3
j_gene: TRBJ2-6
d_gene: TRBD1
CDR3nt: TGTGCCAGCAGCCCTCGGACAGGGGGTACGCTAGGGGCCAACGTCCTGACTTTC
CDR3aa: CASSPRTGGTLGANVLTF

abundance: -
v_gene: TRBV24-1
j_gene: TRBJ1-5
d_gene: -
CDR3nt: TGTGCCACCAGTGACAGGGCCGATCAGCCCCAGCATTTT
CDR3aa: CATSDRADQPQHF

abundance: many
v_gene: TRBV18
j_gene: TRBJ2-7
d_gene: -
CDR3nt: TGTGCCAGCTCACCAAGAGAACTCTCCTACGAGCAGTACTTC
CDR3aa: CASSPRELSYEQYF

abundance: many
v_gene: TRBV13
j_gene: TRBJ2-3
d_gene: TRBD2
CDR3nt: TGTGCCAGCAGCTTAATGAGCGGGGGGGCAGATACGCAGTATTTT
CDR3aa: CASSLMSGGADTQYF

abundance: many
v_gene: TRBV7-9
j_gene: TRBJ2-7
d_gene: TRBD2
CDR3nt: TGTGCCAGCAGCCCCCAAGGGAGAGCGGGGGATAACGAGCAGTACTTC
CDR3aa: CASSPQGRAGDNEQYF

abundance: many
v_gene: TRBV6-2/TRBV6-3
j_gene: TRBJ2-5
d_gene: -
CDR3nt: TGTGCCAGCACACCCGTGACAGTCCAAGAGACCCAGTACTTC
CDR3aa: CASTPVTVQETQYF

abundance: many
v_gene: TRBV7-2
j_gene: TRBJ2-7
d_gene: -
CDR3nt: TGTGCCAGCAGCTTAGTCGCGACGGAGCTCCTACCCTACGAGCAGTACTTC
CDR3aa: CASSLVATELLPYEQYF

abundance: many
v_gene: TRBV6-5
j_gene: TRBJ2-5
d_gene: TRBD2
CDR3nt: TGTGCCAGCAGTTCCAGGCGGGGGGAACCTAGGGAGACCCAGTACTTC
CDR3aa: CASSSRRGEPRETQYF

abundance: -
v_gene: TRBV5-8
j_gene: TRBJ2-1
d_gene: -
CDR3nt: TGTGCCAGCAGTATTTATAGGGGTGAGCAGTTCTTC
CDR3aa: CASSIYRGEQFF

abundance: few
v_gene: TRBV27
j_gene: TRBJ1-6
d_gene: -
CDR3nt: TGTGCCAGCAGTTTATTCGGGGGATCCTATAATTCACCCCTCCACTTT
CDR3aa: CASSLFGGSYNSPLHF

abundance: -
v_gene: TRBV7-8
j_gene: TRBJ1-6
d_gene: TRBD1
CDR3nt: TGTGCCAGCAGACCGGACAGGGCTAATTCACCCCTCCACTTT
CDR3aa: CASRPDRANSPLHF

abundance: many
v_gene: TRBV27
j_gene: TRBJ2-7
d_gene: TRBD2
CDR3nt: TGTGCCAGCAGTTTATCTGGGACTAGACCCTACGAGCAGTACTTC
CDR3aa: CASSLSGTRPYEQYF

abundance: few
v_gene: TRBV19
j_gene: TRBJ1-4
d_gene: -
CDR3nt: TGTGCCAGTAGTATAGATCGGGGCGAAAAACTGTTTTTT
CDR3aa: CASSIDRGEKLFF

abundance: -
v_gene: TRBV4-3
j_gene: TRBJ2-4
d_gene: -
CDR3nt: TGCGCCAGCAGCCAGCAGGTAGCCAAAAACATTCAGTACTTC
CDR3aa: CASSQQVAKNIQYF

abundance: -
v_gene: TRBV9
j_gene: TRBJ2-3
d_gene: TRBD2
CDR3nt: TGTGCCAGCAGCTCCGAGCTAGCGGTAGCGCAGTATTTT
CDR3aa: CASSSELAVAQYF

abundance: -
v_gene: TRBV7-6
j_gene: TRBJ2-3
d_gene: -
CDR3nt: TGTGCCAGCGGATCCACGAGTAATACGCAGTATTTT
CDR3aa: CASGSTSNTQYF

abundance: -
v_gene: TRBV3-1
j_gene: TRBJ1-4
d_gene: TRBD1
CDR3nt: TGTGCCAGCAGCTCACGCCAGGGCCCGGGACAGGTGACTTTT
CDR3aa: CASSSRQGPGQVTF

abundance: many
v_gene: TRBV12-3/TRBV12-4
j_gene: TRBJ1-4
d_gene: TRBD1
CDR3nt: TGTGCCAGCAGTTTCCGGACAGGGGGGAATGAAAAACTGTTTTTT
CDR3aa: CASSFRTGGNEKLFF

abundance: few
v_gene: TRBV29-1
j_gene: TRBJ2-7
d_gene: TRBD1
CDR3nt: TGCAGCGGGACAGGGTATAACAACGAGCAGTACTTC
CDR3aa: CSGTGYNNEQYF

abundance: -
v_gene: TRBV5-5
j_gene: TRBJ1-2
d_gene: -
CDR3nt: TGTGCCAGCAGCTTCAGGGGAGGTTATGGCTACACCTTC
CDR3aa: CASSFRGGYGYTF

abundance: -
v_gene: TRBV5-4
j_gene: TRBJ2-5
d_gene: -
CDR3nt: TGTGCCAGCAGCCGCCAACAGGGCCAAGAGACCCAGTACTTC
CDR3aa: CASSRQQGQETQYF

abundance: few
v_gene: TRBV11-2
j_gene: TRBJ2-2
d_gene: -
CDR3nt: TGTGCCAGCAGCCCTGGGACATGGGAGACGAACACCGGGGAGCTGTTTTTT
CDR3aa: CASSPGTWETNTGELFF